The clone carrying this T cell receptor (beta chain) was found once. Its antigen is not identified. This sample is part of a study of OX40 agonist ivuxolimab in advanced cancers. The wider study: Every 2 weeks, patients got intravenous ivuxolimab at one of six dose levels (0.01-10 mg/kg). Whole-study findings and limits: Among T cells, CD8+ cells averaged more expanded clones than CD4+ cells. Dose levels from 0.1 to 3.0 mg/kg saw CD4+ and CD8+ blood T cells expand clonally by week 6.

Using immunoSEQ multiplex PCR, the repertoire was profiled, and TCRdb retains in-frame clones only, with some absent. The sample lists about 26,000 clones, approximately 83% occurring once. Germline V gene lookup returns CDR1 PRHDT and CDR2 FYEKMQ (reference sequence). The CDR3 loop spans 15 amino acids. V lost 0 bases and J 5 bases, leaving 10 bases between the germline ends. This material consisted of CD4+ or CD8+ T cells sorted from blood, taken in a trial of the OX40 agonist ivuxolimab. This sequence was found in an adult with an advanced solid tumor such as melanoma, head and neck, liver or kidney cancer. The gene calls are TRBV13 and TRBJ1-4, with D hard to call. CDR3 protein: CASSLGVLSNEKLFF. The DNA of the CDR3 is TGTGCCAGCAGCTTAGGGGTACTATCAAATGAAAAACTGTTTTTT.